This TCR beta chain was captured in a study of blood T cell repertoires in COVID-19. In the study overall: Both acute and convalescent COVID-19 samples were obtained from the United States, Italy and Spain. Sample material is recorded as cDNA or gDNA derived from T cells, B-cell-depleted T cells, or PBMCs.

This CDR3 comprises 14 residues. Germline assignment: CDR1 MNHEY and CDR2 SVGAGI. J was trimmed by 9 bases and V by 6 bases; bases with no gene match: 7. The Seattle patients joined while their infection was active and were tracked longitudinally afterward. Data came from immunoSEQ multiplex PCR; TCRdb stores just in-frame clones and leaves some out. The data contain 140,000 or so clones, about 87% of them singletons. Sequencing used peripheral blood. The source of this sequence is a human donor with COVID-19, enrolled during active disease. The donor label of this sample is uncertain. The chain has TRBV6-5 and TRBJ1-6, with 8 bases that match TRBD1. CDR3 loop: CASSTTGGSSPLHF. The CDR3 DNA reads TGTGCCAGCAGCACTACAGGGGGAAGTTCACCCCTCCACTTT.